What follows describes a single T cell receptor beta chain. Its antigen remains unknown. The record originates from a study of beta chain features in type 1 diabetes. Looking at the study overall: Sorted cell examination encompassed 85 million to 130 million cells across all samples.

General study findings and limits: Within each of all four CD4+ subsets, Type 1 diabetes patients had TCRB CDR3s that were moderately but significantly shorter. High TCR expression in some cells could lead to their over-representation in cDNA sequencing. Whether TCRB rearrangement is influenced by HLA type was left unresolved in this analysis.

Looked up from germline, CDR1 is SGHAT and CDR2 is FQNNGV. The CDR3 has 14 residues. The V and J ends lost 6 bases and 4 bases respectively, with 14 bases between them. Isolation of CD4+ naive, central memory, regulatory and stem cell-like memory cells was achieved by sorting via CD45RO/CCR7/CD25/CD127/CD95/CD27. Investigators reverse transcribed all isolated RNA, so they sequenced expressed TCRB transcripts. Assay used: immunoSEQ multiplex PCR; TCRdb lists only in-frame clones, some missing. The top ten hold roughly 0.015% of the sample, which has fewer than 350,000 clones, 15% seen once. This TCR came from a man younger than 35 with type 1 diabetes. The gene calls are TRBV11-2 and TRBJ2-3; the D gene is possibly TRBD1 (6 bases). Input material: naive CD4+ T cells from blood. CDR3 protein: CASRGQGIADTQYF. The CDR3 coding sequence is TGTGCCAGCAGAGGGCAGGGGATCGCAGATACGCAGTATTTT.